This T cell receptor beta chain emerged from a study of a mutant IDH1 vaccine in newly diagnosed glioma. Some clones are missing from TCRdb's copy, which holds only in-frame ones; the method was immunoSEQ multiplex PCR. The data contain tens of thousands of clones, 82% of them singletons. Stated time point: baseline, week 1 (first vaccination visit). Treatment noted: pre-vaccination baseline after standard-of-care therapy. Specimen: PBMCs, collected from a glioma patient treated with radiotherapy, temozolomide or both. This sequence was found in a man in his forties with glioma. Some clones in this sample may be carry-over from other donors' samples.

CDR3 sequence: CASSYSSWGPTYEQYF. The CDR3 nucleotides read TGTGCCAGCAGTTACTCGAGTTGGGGGCCCACCTACGAGCAGTACTTC. V gene TRBV6-5 combines with J gene TRBJ2-7; D may be TRBD1 (6 bases). The germline V and J ends were trimmed by 0 bases and 2 bases, with 14 bases remaining between them. Germline CDR1 reads MNHEY; CDR2 reads SVGAGI. The CDR3 extends over 16 amino acids.